This record covers a single T cell receptor (beta chain). What it binds is unknown. The sample carries other DNA sequences with the same CDR3. These data belong to a study of cytotoxic CD8 clonotypes in ibrutinib-treated CLL. From cryopreserved PBMCs came approximately 1.9 micrograms of genomic DNA used for TCR beta libraries. Only in-frame clones appear in the TCRdb table, and some are missing; sequencing was by immunoSEQ multiplex PCR. Of about 140,000 clones in the sample, approximately 90% are singletons; the top ten hold more than 10%. Germline V CDR1 and CDR2: MNHEY, SMNVEV (reference sequence). V dropped 0 bases and J dropped 4; count of bases not matched to a gene: 3. CDR3 length equals 15 residues. General study points: Sampling of sustained-remission and progressing patients occurred at differing times.

The clonotype was recovered from a human donor with chronic lymphocytic leukemia. The sample here was PBMCs, taken after 12 months of ibrutinib treatment. The chain has TRBV27 and TRBJ2-7, with 10 bases lining up with TRBD2. This CDR3 reads CASSLSPSGRYEQYF. The CDR3 DNA sequence: TGTGCCAGCAGTTTATCTCCTAGCGGGAGATACGAGCAGTACTTC.